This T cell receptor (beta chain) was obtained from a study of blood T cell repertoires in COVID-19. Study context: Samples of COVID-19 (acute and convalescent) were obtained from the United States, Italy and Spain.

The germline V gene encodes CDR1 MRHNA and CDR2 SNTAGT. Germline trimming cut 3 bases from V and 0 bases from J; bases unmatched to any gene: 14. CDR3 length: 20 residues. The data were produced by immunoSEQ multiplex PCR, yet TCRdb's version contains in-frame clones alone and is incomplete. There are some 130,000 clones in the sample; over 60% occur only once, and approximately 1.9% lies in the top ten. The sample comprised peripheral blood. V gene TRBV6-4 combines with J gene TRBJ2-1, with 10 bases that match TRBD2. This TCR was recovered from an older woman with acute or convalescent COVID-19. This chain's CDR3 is CASSDPDRVPSGGSYNEQFF. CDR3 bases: TGTGCCAGCAGTGATCCCGACAGGGTCCCTAGCGGGGGCTCCTACAATGAGCAGTTCTTC.